The rows below give T cell receptor beta chains drawn from one sample of a study of control samples from healthy donors and cancer patients. TCRdb's table, derived via immunoSEQ multiplex PCR, lists solely in-frame clones and lacks some. The data contain around 140,000 clones, roughly 89% of them singletons. Sequencing input: blood. All receptors derive from a man aged 18-30 years in good health. Both conserved end residues are part of each CDR3.

CDR3 protein: CASSLLWQNTEAFF
CDR3 length: 14
V gene: TRBV5-5
J gene: TRBJ1-1

CDR3 protein: CASSIAPTANYGYTF
CDR3 length: 15
V gene: TRBV19
J gene: TRBJ1-2

CDR3 protein: CASSFLRDTEAFF
CDR3 length: 13
V gene: TRBV12-3/TRBV12-4
J gene: TRBJ1-1

CDR3 protein: CASSIGTGGVDEAFF
CDR3 length: 15
V gene: TRBV19
J gene: TRBJ1-1

CDR3 protein: CAWKLRGGGSRETQYF
CDR3 length: 16
V gene: TRBV30
J gene: TRBJ2-5

CDR3 protein: CASSPRFTGLNEKLFF
CDR3 length: 16
V gene: TRBV3-1/TRBV3-2
J gene: TRBJ1-4

CDR3 protein: CASSYSRANSNQPQHF
CDR3 length: 16
V gene: TRBV6-6
J gene: TRBJ1-5

CDR3 protein: CASRATQGEQYF
CDR3 length: 12
V gene: TRBV6-5
J gene: TRBJ2-7

CDR3 protein: CASSKGSRTGSKRQPQHF
CDR3 length: 18
V gene: TRBV21-1
J gene: TRBJ1-5

CDR3 protein: CASSYRGPNTGELFF
CDR3 length: 15
V gene: TRBV6-5
J gene: TRBJ2-2

CDR3 protein: CASSFFDKETQYF
CDR3 length: 13
V gene: TRBV7-2
J gene: TRBJ2-5

CDR3 protein: CASSLLGSYNEQFF
CDR3 length: 14
V gene: TRBV6-5
J gene: TRBJ2-1

CDR3 protein: CASSLGLLPETQYF
CDR3 length: 14
V gene: TRBV7-2
J gene: TRBJ2-5

CDR3 protein: CASSLGTGAYEQYF
CDR3 length: 14
V gene: TRBV5-1
J gene: TRBJ2-7

CDR3 protein: CASSPGDLAKNIQYF
CDR3 length: 15
V gene: TRBV5-1
J gene: TRBJ2-4

CDR3 protein: CASSQTMNTEAFF
CDR3 length: 13
V gene: TRBV19
J gene: TRBJ1-1

CDR3 protein: CASSSTVSYNSPLHF
CDR3 length: 15
V gene: TRBV7-3
J gene: TRBJ1-6

CDR3 protein: CASSSPHRGDYEQYF
CDR3 length: 15
V gene: TRBV13
J gene: TRBJ2-7

CDR3 protein: CASSLGQGPYPYGYTF
CDR3 length: 16
V gene: TRBV7-9
J gene: TRBJ1-2

CDR3 protein: CASSPAMTGVGTDTQYF
CDR3 length: 17
V gene: TRBV18
J gene: TRBJ2-3

CDR3 protein: CASRGMTVSSGNTIYF
CDR3 length: 16
V gene: TRBV4-1
J gene: TRBJ1-3